This passage covers 6 T cell receptor beta chains from one sample sequenced in a study of long-term antiretroviral therapy in people with HIV. With survey level as its setting, the immunoSEQ assay was v3.0. The repertoire was sequenced with immunoSEQ multiplex PCR; TCRdb's copy has only in-frame clones and lacks some. Among around 35,000 clones listed, about three quarters were seen once. The sequenced sample was unsorted PBMCs, obtained 3.1 years after starting antiretroviral therapy. These TCRs come from a woman aged 50 to 60 with HIV.

This clone was recorded only once. The rearrangement uses TRBV20-1 and TRBJ2-7; a weak D match, TRBD2 (6 bases). Trimming pared 3 bases from V and 3 bases from J, leaving 6 bases between. This CDR3 spans 11 amino acids. CDR1 and CDR2 from the germline V gene are DFQATT and SNEGSKA (reference sequence). The CDR3 bases are TGCAGTGCTAGCGGGGGCTACGAGCAGTACGTC. Translated, it gives CSASGGYEQYV.

This sequence joins TRBV27 and TRBJ1-4, with D tentatively TRBD1 (5 bases). Germline V gives CDR1 MNHEY, CDR2 SMNVEV (reference sequence). The CDR3 totals 20 residues. Trimming took off 2 bases at V and 8 bases at J, with 30 bases between the two ends. The CDR3 reads CASSLAHGGEARKREEKLFF. The CDR3 DNA sequence: TGTGCCAGCAGTTTAGCCCACGGAGGGGAAGCGAGGAAGAGGGAAGAAAAACTGTTTTTT.

This clone was seen a single time. This chain links TRBV6-6 with TRBJ1-2; 7 positions match TRBD1. There are 14 residues in the CDR3. Germline lookup yields CDR1 MNHNY and CDR2 SVGAGI (reference sequence). J was trimmed by 8 bases and V by 5 bases; bases with no gene match: 11. CDR3 coding DNA: TGTGCCAGCAGTCGCCAACAGGGGTTCGAGGGCTACACCTTC. It translates to CASSRQQGFEGYTF.

V and J are TRBV6-5 and TRBJ2-2; 7 bases align to TRBD1. The junction had 5 bases not matched to a gene; V was cut back by 4 bases and J by 3 bases. The germline gives CDR1 MNHEY, CDR2 SVGAGI. This CDR3 has 15 amino acids. Here the CDR3 reads CASSSGTEYTGELFF. The CDR3 bases are TGTGCCAGCAGTTCCGGGACAGAATACACCGGGGAGCTGTTTTTT.

The CDR3 sequence is CASSAGGTGGTEQYF. As DNA, the CDR3 is TGTGCCAGCAGTGCAGGGGGGACAGGGGGAACCGAGCAGTACTTC. V is TRBV6-1 and J is TRBJ2-7, with 11 bases aligning to TRBD1. CDR1 is MNHNS and CDR2 is SASEGT in the germline V gene. The CDR3 loop spans 15 amino acids. V shed 4 bases, J shed 6 bases, and the junction held 8 bases outside the gene matches.

This clone was recorded only once. This chain joins TRBV4-1 and TRBJ2-7; D gene ambiguous. V was cut by 0 bases and J by 3 bases, with 9 bases left in between. CDR3 length: 14 residues. Germline CDR1 is MGHRA and CDR2 is YSYEKL. CDR3 DNA sequence: TGCGCCAGCAGCCAAGATTCGCGGAGCTACGAGCAGTACGTC. Translating it yields CASSQDSRSYEQYV.